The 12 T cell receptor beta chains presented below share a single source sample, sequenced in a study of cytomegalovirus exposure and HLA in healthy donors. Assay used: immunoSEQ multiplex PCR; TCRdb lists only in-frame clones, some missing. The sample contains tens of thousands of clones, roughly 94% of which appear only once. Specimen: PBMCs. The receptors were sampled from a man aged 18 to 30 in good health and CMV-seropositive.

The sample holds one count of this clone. CDR3 residues: CASGAGQGISNQPQHF. In DNA form, the CDR3 reads TGTGCCAGCGGGGCGGGACAGGGGATAAGCAATCAGCCCCAGCATTTT. The chain recombines TRBV19 with TRBJ1-5, with 10 bases that match TRBD1. V gave up 9 bases and J gave up 1 base; unmatched junction bases: 9. The CDR3 has 16 amino acids. CDR1 is LNHDA and CDR2 is SQIVND in the germline V gene (reference sequence). The complete variable domain, with remaining parts taken from reference TRBV19 and TRBJ1-5, reads DGGITQSPKYLFRKEGQNVTLSCEQNLNHDAMYWYRQDPGQGLRLIYYSQIVNDFQKGDIAEGYSVSREKKESFPLTVTSAQKNPTAFYLCASGAGQGISNQPQHFGDGTRLSIL.

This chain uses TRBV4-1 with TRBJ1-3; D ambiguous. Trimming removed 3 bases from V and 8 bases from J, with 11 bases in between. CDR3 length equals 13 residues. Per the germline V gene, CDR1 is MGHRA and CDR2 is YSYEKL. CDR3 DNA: TGCGCCAGCAGCCAGCAGGAGGGTTACACCATATATTTT. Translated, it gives CASSQQEGYTIYF.

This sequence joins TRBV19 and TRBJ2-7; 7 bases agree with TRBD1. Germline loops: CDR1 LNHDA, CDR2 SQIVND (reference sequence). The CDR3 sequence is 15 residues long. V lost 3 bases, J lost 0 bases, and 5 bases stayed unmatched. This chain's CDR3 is CASSMGTVSSYEQYF. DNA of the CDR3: TGTGCCAGTAGTATGGGGACAGTGAGCTCCTACGAGCAGTACTTC.

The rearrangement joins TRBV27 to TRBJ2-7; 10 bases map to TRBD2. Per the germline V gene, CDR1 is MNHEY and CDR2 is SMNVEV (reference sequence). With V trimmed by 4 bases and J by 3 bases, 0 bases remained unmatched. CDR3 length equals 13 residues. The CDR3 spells CASSWTSGYEQYF. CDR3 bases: TGTGCCAGCAGTTGGACTAGCGGCTACGAGCAGTACTTC.

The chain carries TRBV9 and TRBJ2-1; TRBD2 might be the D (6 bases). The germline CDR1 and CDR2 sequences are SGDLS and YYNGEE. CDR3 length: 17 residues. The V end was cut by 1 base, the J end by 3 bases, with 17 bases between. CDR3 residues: CASSVLGVGGDYNEQFF. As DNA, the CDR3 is TGTGCCAGCAGCGTACTCGGCGTTGGCGGGGACTACAATGAGCAGTTCTTC.

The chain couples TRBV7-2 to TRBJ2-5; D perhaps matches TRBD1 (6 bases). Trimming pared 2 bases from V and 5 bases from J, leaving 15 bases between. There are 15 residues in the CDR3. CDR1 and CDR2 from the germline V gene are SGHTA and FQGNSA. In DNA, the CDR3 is TGTGCCAGCAGCTTACAGGGGCCACCGGGGGAGACCCAGTACTTC. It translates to CASSLQGPPGETQYF.

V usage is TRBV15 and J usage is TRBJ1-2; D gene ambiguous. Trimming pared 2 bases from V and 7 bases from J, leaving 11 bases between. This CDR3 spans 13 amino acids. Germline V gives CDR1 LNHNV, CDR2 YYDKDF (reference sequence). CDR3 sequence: CATSRYAGSGYTF. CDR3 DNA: TGTGCCACCAGCAGATACGCAGGTTCTGGCTACACCTTC.

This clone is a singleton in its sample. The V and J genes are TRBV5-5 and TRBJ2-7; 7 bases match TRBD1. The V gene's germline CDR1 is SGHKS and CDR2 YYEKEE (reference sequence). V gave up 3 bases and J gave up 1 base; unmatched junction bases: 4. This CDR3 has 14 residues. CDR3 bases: TGTGCCAGCAGCTGGGACAGCGGATCCTACGAGCAGTACTTC. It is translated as CASSWDSGSYEQYF.

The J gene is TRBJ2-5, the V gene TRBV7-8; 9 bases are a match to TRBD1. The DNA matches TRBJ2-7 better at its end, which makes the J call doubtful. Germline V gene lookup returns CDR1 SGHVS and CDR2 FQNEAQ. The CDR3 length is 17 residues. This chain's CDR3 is CASSSPSGSGQGYEQYF. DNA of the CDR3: TGTGCCAGCAGCTCCCCGTCGGGGTCGGGACAGGGCTACGAGCAGTACTTC.

The CDR3 sequence is CASSLDPGTGAGELFF. CDR3 nucleotide sequence: TGCGCCAGCAGCTTGGATCCCGGGACAGGGGCCGGGGAGCTGTTTTTT. The chain couples TRBV5-1 to TRBJ2-2; 10 bases map to TRBD1. V shed 0 bases, J shed 6 bases, and the junction held 5 bases outside the gene matches. The CDR3 is 16 amino acids. The germline V gene has CDR1 SGHRS and CDR2 YFSETQ.

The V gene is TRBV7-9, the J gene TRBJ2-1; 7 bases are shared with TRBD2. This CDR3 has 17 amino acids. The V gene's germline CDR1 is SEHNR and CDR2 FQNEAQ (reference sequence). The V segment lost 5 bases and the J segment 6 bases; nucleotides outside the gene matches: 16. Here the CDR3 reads CASSTPTASGYSNEQFF. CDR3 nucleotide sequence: TGTGCCAGCAGCACCCCCACAGCTAGCGGCTATAGCAATGAGCAGTTCTTC.

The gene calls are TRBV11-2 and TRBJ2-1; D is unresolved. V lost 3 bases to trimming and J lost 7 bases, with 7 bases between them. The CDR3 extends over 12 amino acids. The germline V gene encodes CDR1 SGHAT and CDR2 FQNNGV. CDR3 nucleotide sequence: TGTGCCAGCAGCTTTCCGGAGAATGAGCAGTTCTTC. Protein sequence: CASSFPENEQFF.